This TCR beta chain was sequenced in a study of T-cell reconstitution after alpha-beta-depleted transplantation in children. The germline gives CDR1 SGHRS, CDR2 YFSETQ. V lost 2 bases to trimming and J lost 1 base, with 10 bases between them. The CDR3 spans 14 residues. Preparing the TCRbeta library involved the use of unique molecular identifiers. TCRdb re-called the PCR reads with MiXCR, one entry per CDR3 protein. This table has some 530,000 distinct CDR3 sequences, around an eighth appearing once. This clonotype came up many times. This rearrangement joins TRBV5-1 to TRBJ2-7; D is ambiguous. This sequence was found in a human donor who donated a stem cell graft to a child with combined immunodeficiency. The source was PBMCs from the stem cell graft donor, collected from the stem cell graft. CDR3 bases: TGCGCCAGCAGCTTAGGAAGGACGTCCTACGAGCAGTACTTC. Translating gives CASSLGRTSYEQYF.